A selection of T cell receptor beta chains follows, all from one sample in a study of preoperative IRX-2 immunotherapy in early breast cancer. Profiling relied on immunoSEQ multiplex PCR, and the TCRdb table lists in-frame clones only, not all of them. The table includes some 59,000 clones, roughly 95% detected once. Sample collection occurred from a patient treated with IRX-2 immunotherapy. The receptors originated from a human donor with breast cancer. The CDR3 runs from the conserved cysteine through the conserved F or W. A D gene is named only where the DNA matches it firmly. Some rows have no size entry. The others give once, few or many, or a class for an expanded clone.

d_call j_call clone_size v_call cdr3_nt cdr3_aa
. TRBJ2-5 . TRBV7-2 TGTGCCAGCAGCTTAGGAGGAGGGCCCCAAGAGACCCAGTACTTC CASSLGGGPQETQYF
TRBD1 TRBJ1-5 . TRBV27 TGTGCCAGCAGTCCTTGGGACAGCTCTGATCAGCCCCAGCATTTT CASSPWDSSDQPQHF
. TRBJ1-1 . TRBV9 TGTGCCAGCAGCGTAGTAGGGGCCACTGAAGCTTTCTTT CASSVVGATEAFF
. TRBJ1-1 . TRBV19 TGTGCCAGTAGGAACAGGGATCGCCCTATGAACACTGAAGCTTTCTTT CASRNRDRPMNTEAFF
TRBD1 TRBJ2-7 . TRBV28 TGTGCCAGCAGATTGACAGGGGGCTATCGCGAGCAGTACTTC CASRLTGGYREQYF
. TRBJ2-7 . TRBV4-1 TGCGCCAGCAGCCAAGGTACTACGCCCTTGGATGGCTACGAGCAGTACTTC CASSQGTTPLDGYEQYF
. TRBJ1-2 . TRBV25-1 TGTGCCAGCAGTGATCTAGGTGGCTATGGCTACACCTTC CASSDLGGYGYTF
. TRBJ2-1 once TRBV5-1 TGCGCCAGCAGCTTGGGCGCAGCGCTAGACAATGAGCAGTTCTTC CASSLGAALDNEQFF
. TRBJ2-6 . TRBV4-2 TGTGCCAGCAGCCAAGAAGGGCGCCTACCCGCCGTGGGGGCCAACGTCCTGACTTTC CASSQEGRLPAVGANVLTF
. TRBJ1-2 few TRBV20-1 TGCAGTGCTAGGGCACGGTTGGAGTACACCTTC CSARARLEYTF
. TRBJ2-3 once TRBV4-3 TGCGCCAGCAGCCAAGAGTGGAGGCAAGATACGCAGTATTTT CASSQEWRQDTQYF
. TRBJ2-1 . TRBV9 TGTGCCAGCAGCGCCGGAGGGGTCGGCGGAACCGAGCAGTTCTTC CASSAGGVGGTEQFF
. TRBJ2-7 . TRBV6-6 TGTGCCAGCAGTTACCCCCGAGGGATTGGCCACTACGAGCAGTACTTC CASSYPRGIGHYEQYF
TRBD2 TRBJ2-4 . TRBV11-2 TGTGCCAGCAGCCCTCTTGTTAGCGGGAGGACCATAGCCAAAAACATTCAGTACTTC CASSPLVSGRTIAKNIQYF
. TRBJ2-2 . TRBV5-1 TGCGCCAGCAGCTTCAGTGAGAACACCGGGGAGCTGTTTTTT CASSFSENTGELFF
. TRBJ2-3 . TRBV6-5 TGTGCCAGCAGGCAGAGCGGGAGCACAGATACGCAGTATTTT CASRQSGSTDTQYF
. TRBJ2-7 . TRBV30 TGTGCCTGGAGTGAGGGTCTACCGCCCTACGAGCAGTACTTC CAWSEGLPPYEQYF
. TRBJ1-6 . TRBV6-5 TGTGCCAGCAGCCCAGGACTCCTGGACAATTCACCCCTCCACTTT CASSPGLLDNSPLHF
. TRBJ2-7 once TRBV6-5 TGTGCCAGCAGTAAACTTGGACTTAAGCAGGACGAGCAGTACTTC CASSKLGLKQDEQYF
TRBD2 TRBJ2-5 . TRBV11-2 TGTGCCAGCAGCTTAGGTAGAAGCGGGGGGGCTGGAGAGACCCAGTACTTC CASSLGRSGGAGETQYF
. TRBJ2-3 once TRBV7-2 TGTGCCAGCAGCTTAATAGGAGGGATAAGTGGGTGGGCGCAGTATTTT CASSLIGGISGWAQYF
. TRBJ2-7 . TRBV18 TGTGCCAGCTCACCAGAGACTAGGGACGAGCAGTACTTC CASSPETRDEQYF
. TRBJ1-5 . TRBV4-2 TGTGCCAGCAGCCAAGATAGAGCACTGGGTCAGCCCCAGCATTTT CASSQDRALGQPQHF
. TRBJ2-1 . TRBV5-6 TGTGCCAGCAGCTTGTACGACAATGAGCAGTTCTTC CASSLYDNEQFF
TRBD2 TRBJ2-5 . TRBV7-2 TGTGCCAGCAGCCTAGCGGGACTAGCTAAGACCCAGTACTTC CASSLAGLAKTQYF
. TRBJ1-2 . TRBV29-1 TGCAGCGTTGCCGCGGCAGCCCGGACTGGCTACACCTTC CSVAAAARTGYTF
TRBD2 TRBJ2-1 . TRBV30 TGTGCCTGGTCGACTAGCGGGAGTGTTGAGCAGTTCTTC CAWSTSGSVEQFF
TRBD1 TRBJ2-7 . TRBV27 TGTGCCAGCTCGACAGGGGGCTACGAGCAGTACTTC CASSTGGYEQYF
. TRBJ2-7 . TRBV7-2 TGTGCCAGCAGCGCCTTCTCGACTAGTTTCGAGCAGTACTTC CASSAFSTSFEQYF
TRBD1 TRBJ1-6 . TRBV5-6 TGTGCCAGCAGAAGCGACAGGGGAGCTTCACCCCTCCACTTT CASRSDRGASPLHF
. TRBJ2-3 . TRBV5-1 TGCGCCAGCAGCTTAAGTGGGGTCTTTCGGCGTGATACGCAGTATTTT CASSLSGVFRRDTQYF
. TRBJ1-3 . TRBV6-5 TGTGCCAGCAATTTGGGGCAGGGAGGAAACACCATATATTTT CASNLGQGGNTIYF
. TRBJ1-2 . TRBV28 TGTGCCAGCAGTTTACCCGGCGGGGGAAGGTGGAGCTACACCTTC CASSLPGGGRWSYTF
. TRBJ2-7 . TRBV21-1 TGTGCCAGCAGCAACAGGCTTAGACAGGGCGCAACCTACGAGCAGTACTTC CASSNRLRQGATYEQYF
. TRBJ1-1 . TRBV7-9 TGTGCCAGCAGCTTAGGCACACACACTGAAGCTTTCTTT CASSLGTHTEAFF
. TRBJ2-7 . TRBV19 TGTGCCAGTAGAGAACGGCACCTCTCCCTCTACGAGCAGTACTTC CASRERHLSLYEQYF
TRBD1 TRBJ1-2 . TRBV5-5 TGTGCCAGCAGCTTGGCAGGGGGCTCCAACTATGGCTACACCTTC CASSLAGGSNYGYTF
. TRBJ2-1 . TRBV5-1 TGCGCCAGCAGCTTGCAGGGGAGCTCCTACAATGAGCAGTTCTTC CASSLQGSSYNEQFF
TRBD1 TRBJ1-2 . TRBV2 TGTGCCAGCAGTGGGGACAGTTTGCCTGGCTACACCTTC CASSGDSLPGYTF
. TRBJ2-7 . TRBV6-6 TGTGCCAGCAGGGCCACACAAACCTACGAGCAGTACTTC CASRATQTYEQYF
. TRBJ1-6 . TRBV6-6 TGTGCCAGCAGAAGACGGGTGCATGATTCACCCCTCCACTTT CASRRRVHDSPLHF
. TRBJ2-1 . TRBV7-7 TGTGCCAGCAGCTTAGATCCGGAACAGCAGTTCTTC CASSLDPEQQFF
TRBD2 TRBJ2-7 once TRBV30 TGTGCCTGGACAAGGGGGAGCGGGGGGTGGTACGAGCAGTACTTC CAWTRGSGGWYEQYF
. TRBJ1-1 . TRBV29-1 TGCAGCGTTGAAGATCGAAGGAACACTGAAGCTTTCTTT CSVEDRRNTEAFF
TRBD2 TRBJ2-7 . TRBV5-1 TGCGCCAGCAGCTTGGAGGCTAGCGGTAGCTCCTACGAGCAGTACTTC CASSLEASGSSYEQYF